These T cell receptor beta chains were read from a single sample in a study of T cell repertoires in cytomegalovirus infection. The antigens of these receptors remain unknown. Via MiXCR, TCRdb re-called the reads, giving one row per CDR3 protein. Of about 110,000 distinct CDR3 sequences in the sample, 10% are singletons; the top ten hold roughly 31%. Source material: PBMCs, sequenced either directly or after in vitro stimulation (not recorded which). The source of these receptors is a human donor in good health (CMV status not recorded). Some clones in this sample may be carry-over from other donors' samples. Both conserved end residues are part of each CDR3. Each record gives: J gene, V gene, D gene, clone size, CDR3 DNA, CDR3 protein. The D gene is left open where the match is weak. Not every row has a clone size; where given, it reads once, few, many or a size class.

TRBJ1-2 TRBV7-9 . . TGTGCCAGCAGCCCTACCCTACAGGGTATGAGGGACTATGGCTACACCTTC CASSPTLQGMRDYGYTF
TRBJ2-1 TRBV6-2/TRBV6-3 TRBD2 . TGTGCCAGCAGTCCCTTCTCCGGGACTAGCGGAAAGCAGTTCTTC CASSPFSGTSGKQFF
TRBJ1-4 TRBV5-4 . few TGTGCCAGCAGCTTGGGCAAAAGGAATGAAAAACTGTTTTTT CASSLGKRNEKLFF
TRBJ2-4 TRBV7-9 . many TGTGCCAGCAGCCCCTACCCCGGTGTAGCCAAAAACATTCAGTACTTC CASSPYPGVAKNIQYF
TRBJ2-5 TRBV12-3/TRBV12-4 TRBD2 many TGTGCCAGCAGTCCGGGACTAGACGAAGAGACCCAGTACTTC CASSPGLDEETQYF
TRBJ2-6 TRBV29-1 TRBD1 . TGCAGCGCATCAAACCGGGACAGGGACTCTGGGGCCAACGTCCTGACTTTC CSASNRDRDSGANVLTF
TRBJ1-4 TRBV25-1 . many TGTGCCAGCAGTGAGGATGCAACTAATGAAAAACTGTTTTTT CASSEDATNEKLFF
TRBJ1-2 TRBV12-5 TRBD1 many TGTGCTAGTGGGGGGGACAGGGGGCTCTATGGCTACACCTTC CASGGDRGLYGYTF
TRBJ2-5 TRBV12-3/TRBV12-4 . few TGTGCCAGCAGTTTAAGGGCAAGTTTGACCCAGTACTTC CASSLRASLTQYF
TRBJ1-2 TRBV6-2/TRBV6-3 . many TGTGCCAGCAGCCCTGAGGACGGATATAACTATGGCTACACCTTC CASSPEDGYNYGYTF
TRBJ1-4 TRBV11-2 . . TGTGCCAGCAGCTTGGGGGCTGGTGAAAAACTGTTTTTT CASSLGAGEKLFF
TRBJ1-6 TRBV5-5 . many TGTGCCAGCAGCTTGGAAAGCTCCTATAATTCACCCCTCCACTTT CASSLESSYNSPLHF
TRBJ1-4 TRBV7-2 . many TGTGCCAGCAGCCCCGACAGCTATGCAACTAATGAAAAACTGTTTTTT CASSPDSYATNEKLFF
TRBJ2-5 TRBV7-9 TRBD1 once TGTGCCAGCAGCCCGACAGGGGGCAGAGAGACCCAGTACTTC CASSPTGGRETQYF
TRBJ2-2 TRBV5-1 . many TGCGCCAGCAGCTTGCCGACCCCACACACCGGGGAGCTGTTTTTT CASSLPTPHTGELFF
TRBJ2-7 TRBV7-9 . many TGTGCCAGCAGCTTAGCGGGCAGTTCCTACGAGCAGTACTTC CASSLAGSSYEQYF
TRBJ1-2 TRBV19 . few TGTGCCAGTACCACCCCCGTGGAGGGGAGCTACACCTTC CASTTPVEGSYTF
TRBJ1-1 TRBV12-3/TRBV12-4 . many TGTGCCAGCAGAACAACAGGAATGAACACTGAAGCTTTCTTT CASRTTGMNTEAFF
TRBJ1-1 TRBV12-3/TRBV12-4 . many TGTGCCAGCAGCCCCTGGCGCGGGAACACTGAAGCTTTCTTT CASSPWRGNTEAFF
TRBJ1-1 TRBV27 TRBD1 . TGTGCCAGCAGTTTATCGGCGACAGGGATGAACACTGAAGCTTTCTTT CASSLSATGMNTEAFF
TRBJ2-1 TRBV6-5 . many TGTGCCAGCAGTTCCCTATTAAAATACAATGAGCAGTTCTTC CASSSLLKYNEQFF
TRBJ1-4 TRBV4-3 TRBD1 . TGCGCCAGCAGCCAAGCCCGGACAGGGAGACTGTTTTTT CASSQARTGRLFF
TRBJ2-2 TRBV12-3/TRBV12-4 . . TGTGCCAGCAGTTTCCCGGCCGCTACGAACACCGGGGAGCTGTTTTTT CASSFPAATNTGELFF
TRBJ2-1 TRBV7-2 TRBD2 many TGTGCCAGCAGCTCCACCAGTAGCGGGAGGGCGGTCAATGAGCAGTTCTTC CASSSTSSGRAVNEQFF
TRBJ2-5 TRBV24-1 TRBD1 . TGTGCCACCAGTGACATGGGACAGCCCCGGGGAGAGACCCAGTACTTC CATSDMGQPRGETQYF
TRBJ2-1 TRBV6-6 . many TGTGCCAGCCACTGGGTTGGCGGGAATTACAATGAGCAGTTCTTC CASHWVGGNYNEQFF
TRBJ2-5 TRBV25-1 . many TGTGCCAGCAGTGAATCTCGGCAGCGTGGGAGAGGTTACCAAGAGACCCAGTACTTC CASSESRQRGRGYQETQYF
TRBJ1-2 TRBV7-2 TRBD1 many TGTGCCAGCAGCTCCTCGTGGTCGACAGGGATGTCTGATGGCTACACCTTC CASSSSWSTGMSDGYTF
TRBJ2-7 TRBV7-6 TRBD1 many TGTGCCAGCAGCACCCGGGACAGGTTGATGGACGAGCAGTACTTC CASSTRDRLMDEQYF
TRBJ2-3 TRBV6-5 . once TGTGCCAGCAGCTACGGACAGAGCACAGATACGCAGTATTTT CASSYGQSTDTQYF
TRBJ2-3 TRBV7-2 . few TGTGCCAGCAGCTTAGTTGTAGCGGCAGATACGCAGTATTTT CASSLVVAADTQYF
TRBJ2-3 TRBV6-1 TRBD1 many TGTGCCAGCAGTAGGGGGCCCGATACGCAGTATTTT CASSRGPDTQYF
TRBJ1-1 TRBV19 TRBD1 few TGTGCCAGTAGTCACAGGGGCGAGAACACTGAAGCTTTCTTT CASSHRGENTEAFF
TRBJ2-3 TRBV7-9 . few TGTGCCAGCAGCTTAGTTGTTGGAAATAGAGATACGCAGTATTTT CASSLVVGNRDTQYF
TRBJ2-3 TRBV19 . many TGTGCCAGTAGTCAGCCGGACTTACTATACACAGATACGCAGTATTTT CASSQPDLLYTDTQYF
TRBJ1-2 TRBV27 TRBD1 . TGTGCCAGCAGTCCGACAGGGGGTGGCTACACCTTC CASSPTGGGYTF
TRBJ1-6 TRBV19 . many TGTGCCAGTAGTATCGAGGACCGGGCCCGGTTTAATTCACCCCTCCACTTT CASSIEDRARFNSPLHF
TRBJ1-1 TRBV5-6 . . TGTGCCAGCAGCCAAACCACCACCACTGAAGCTTTCTTT CASSQTTTTEAFF
TRBJ2-1 TRBV5-4 TRBD2 . TGTGCCAGCAGCTGGCTTGGGGGGGGTGAGCAGTTCTTC CASSWLGGGEQFF
TRBJ2-7 TRBV7-2 . many TGTGCCAGCAGCTTATTCGCCTCCAGCTCCTACGAGCAGTACTTC CASSLFASSSYEQYF
TRBJ2-1 TRBV4-1 . . TGCGCCAGCAGCCTTGCCACCAACCTTTACAATGAGCAGTTCTTC CASSLATNLYNEQFF
TRBJ1-2 TRBV5-4 . many TGTGCCAGCCAACCAGAGGCAGGGGTCTATGGCTACACCTTC CASQPEAGVYGYTF
TRBJ1-4 TRBV12-3/TRBV12-4 . few TGTGCCAGCAGGGGGGCTGGTTGGAGTGAAAAACTGTTTTTT CASRGAGWSEKLFF
TRBJ2-1 TRBV11-1 TRBD2 . TGTGCCAGCAGCCTTATTACCTGGGGGACTAGCGGTTTCGGTGAGCAGTTCTTC CASSLITWGTSGFGEQFF
TRBJ2-1 TRBV2 . many TGTGCCAGCACCCCTTTAGGGCTGGACATAAGCTCCTACAATGAGCAGTTCTTC CASTPLGLDISSYNEQFF
TRBJ2-1 TRBV10-3 TRBD2 many TGTGCCATCAGTGAAACCGGGACTAGCGGGTACAATGAGCAGTTCTTC CAISETGTSGYNEQFF